The rows below give T cell receptor beta chains drawn from one sample of a study of shared clonotypes between healthy human individuals. The table came from immunoSEQ multiplex PCR; TCRdb's copy has only in-frame clones and leaves some out. The sample lists approximately 2,300,000 clones, roughly 92% occurring once. Specimen: naive CD4+ T cells from PBMCs. Source of these receptors: a man younger than 30 in good health. Some clones in this sample may be carry-over from other donors' samples. CDR3s include the opening cysteine and the closing phenylalanine or tryptophan. A D gene is named only where the DNA matches it firmly. Clone size appears in some rows only: once, few, many, or a class for an expanded clone.

cdr3_nt | cdr3_aa | clone_size | cdr3_length | j_call | d_call | v_call
TGTGCCGTGGACAGGGTCCATGAAAAACTGTTTTTT | CAVDRVHEKLFF | few | 12 | TRBJ1-4 | TRBD1 | TRBV30
TGTGCCAGCACCCTCGTCGCGGGGGGCGGAACAGATACGCAGTATTTT | CASTLVAGGGTDTQYF | NA | 16 | TRBJ2-3 | TRBD2 | TRBV11-2
TGCGCCAGCAGGGGGCGGGACCTCCTAGATACGCAGTATTTT | CASRGRDLLDTQYF | NA | 14 | TRBJ2-3 | NA | TRBV5-1
TGCAGCGCTTGGACTAGCGGGACCGGGCAGTTCTTC | CSAWTSGTGQFF | NA | 12 | TRBJ2-1 | TRBD2 | TRBV29-1
TGTGCCAGCAGTTTAGAGAGGGCCGCACCCGGGCAGCCCCAGCATTTT | CASSLERAAPGQPQHF | NA | 16 | TRBJ1-5 | NA | TRBV28
TGTGCCAGCAGTCGAGGGACTAGCGCGAACACCGGGGAGCTGTTTTTT | CASSRGTSANTGELFF | NA | 16 | TRBJ2-2 | TRBD2 | TRBV27
TGTGCCAGCAGGGGAGACAGGACGGAAGAAAAACTGTTTTTT | CASRGDRTEEKLFF | NA | 14 | TRBJ1-4 | NA | TRBV2
TGTGCCACCAGCAGCTTAAGACAGGGGGGACAAGATACGCAGTATTTT | CATSSLRQGGQDTQYF | NA | 16 | TRBJ2-3 | TRBD1 | TRBV15
TGTGCCAGCAGCCCGGGGACAGGAGCCCACGAGCAGTACTTC | CASSPGTGAHEQYF | NA | 14 | TRBJ2-7 | TRBD1 | TRBV13
TGTGCCAGCAAATTCGGGTGGGACACTGAAGCTTTCTTT | CASKFGWDTEAFF | NA | 13 | TRBJ1-1 | NA | TRBV2
TGTGCCAGCAGCCAAGACTGGAGGAACACCGGGGAGCTGTTTTTT | CASSQDWRNTGELFF | NA | 15 | TRBJ2-2 | NA | TRBV4-2
TGTGCCACCATGCGGAGGAGCACAGATACGCAGTATTTT | CATMRRSTDTQYF | NA | 13 | TRBJ2-3 | NA | TRBV2
TGTGCCAGCAGCTTAGCGGCTCAGCTTCACTATGGCTACACCTTC | CASSLAAQLHYGYTF | few | 15 | TRBJ1-2 | NA | TRBV7-9
TGTGCCAGCTCACAACAGGGGGGCGGATACGAGCAGTACTTC | CASSQQGGGYEQYF | NA | 14 | TRBJ2-7 | TRBD1 | TRBV18
TGTGCCAGTAGTAGCAGGCTAGCTAGTGATACCAAAAACATTCAGTACTTC | CASSSRLASDTKNIQYF | NA | 17 | TRBJ2-4 | NA | TRBV19
TGTGCCAGCAAAGGACAGGGGAGTAACGCCGGGGAGCTGTTTTTT | CASKGQGSNAGELFF | NA | 15 | TRBJ2-2 | TRBD1 | TRBV6-5
TGTGCCAGCAGCCAAGATATGACTTCAAACACCGGGGAGCTGTTTTTT | CASSQDMTSNTGELFF | NA | 16 | TRBJ2-2 | NA | TRBV4-2
TGTGCCAGCAGTTTACCCGGTTTGGGGGAGCAGTACTTC | CASSLPGLGEQYF | NA | 13 | TRBJ2-7 | NA | TRBV28